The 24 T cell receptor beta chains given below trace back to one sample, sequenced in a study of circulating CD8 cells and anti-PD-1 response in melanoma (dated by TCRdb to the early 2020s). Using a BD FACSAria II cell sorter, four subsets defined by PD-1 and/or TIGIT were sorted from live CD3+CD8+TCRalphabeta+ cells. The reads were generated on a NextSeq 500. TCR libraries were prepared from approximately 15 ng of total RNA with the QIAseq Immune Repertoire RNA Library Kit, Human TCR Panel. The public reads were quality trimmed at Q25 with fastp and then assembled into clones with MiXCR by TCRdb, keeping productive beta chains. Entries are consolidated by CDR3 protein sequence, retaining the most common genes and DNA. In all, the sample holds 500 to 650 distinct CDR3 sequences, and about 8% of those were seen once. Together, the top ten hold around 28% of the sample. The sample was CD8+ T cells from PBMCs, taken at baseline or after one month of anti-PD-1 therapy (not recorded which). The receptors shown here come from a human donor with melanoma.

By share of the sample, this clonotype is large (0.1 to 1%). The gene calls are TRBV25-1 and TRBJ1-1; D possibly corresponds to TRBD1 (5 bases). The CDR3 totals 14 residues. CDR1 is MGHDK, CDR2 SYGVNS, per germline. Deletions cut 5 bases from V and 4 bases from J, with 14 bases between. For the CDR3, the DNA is TGTGCCAGCAGTCCAAAAACTGGGGGCACTGAAGCTTTCTTT. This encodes CASSPKTGGTEAFF. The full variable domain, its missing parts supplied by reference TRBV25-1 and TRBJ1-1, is EADIYQTPRYLVIGTGKKITLECSQTMGHDKMYWYQQDPGMELHLIHYSYGVNSTEKGDLSSESTVSRIRTEHFPLTLESARPSHTSQYLCASSPKTGGTEAFFGQGTRLTVV.

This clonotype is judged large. CDR3 sequence reads: CASREAGNTDTQYF. The CDR3 DNA reads TGTGCGTCCCGGGAGGCAGGGAACACAGATACGCAGTATTTT. The rearrangement joins TRBV19 to TRBJ2-3, with 7 bases aligning to TRBD2. In germline, CDR1 is LNHDA, CDR2 SQIVND (reference sequence). The CDR3 is made up of 14 amino acids.

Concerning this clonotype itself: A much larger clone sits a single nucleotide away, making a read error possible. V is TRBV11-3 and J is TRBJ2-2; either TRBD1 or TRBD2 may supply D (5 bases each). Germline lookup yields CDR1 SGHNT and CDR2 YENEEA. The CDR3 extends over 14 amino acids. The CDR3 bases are TGTGCCAGCAGCTTAGATATTGGGGCCGGGGAGCTGCTTTTT. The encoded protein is CASSLDIGAGELLF.

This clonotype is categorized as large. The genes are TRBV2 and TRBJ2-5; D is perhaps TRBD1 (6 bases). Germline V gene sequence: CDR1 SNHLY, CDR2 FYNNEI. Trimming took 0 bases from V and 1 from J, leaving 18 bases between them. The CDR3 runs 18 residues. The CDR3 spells CASSEAQSGAFGQETQYF. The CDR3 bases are TGTGCCAGCAGTGAAGCGCAGTCAGGGGCGTTTGGCCAAGAGACCCAGTACTTC.

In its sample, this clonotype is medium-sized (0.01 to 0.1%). The CDR3 coding sequence is TGTGCCAGCAGCCGGGCCGACTCGGATACGCAGTATTTT. Amino acid sequence: CASSRADSDTQYF. The genes are TRBV6-4 and TRBJ2-3; D ambiguous. Per germline, CDR1 MRHNA and CDR2 SNTAGT. V shed 6 bases and J shed 6 bases, with 13 bases lying between them. This CDR3 is built from 13 residues.

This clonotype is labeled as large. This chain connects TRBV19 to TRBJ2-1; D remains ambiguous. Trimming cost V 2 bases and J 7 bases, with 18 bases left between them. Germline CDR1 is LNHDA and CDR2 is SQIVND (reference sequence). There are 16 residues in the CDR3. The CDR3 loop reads CASSIYDGWAGNEQFF. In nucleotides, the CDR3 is TGTGCCAGTAGTATATACGACGGCTGGGCTGGGAATGAGCAGTTCTTC.

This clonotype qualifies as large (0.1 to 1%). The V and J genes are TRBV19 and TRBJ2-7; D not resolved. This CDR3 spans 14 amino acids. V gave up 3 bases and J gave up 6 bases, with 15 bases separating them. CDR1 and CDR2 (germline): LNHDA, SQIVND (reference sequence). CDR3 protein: CASSIGPSSVEQYF. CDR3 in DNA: TGTGCCAGTAGTATCGGTCCCTCCTCGGTCGAGCAGTACTTC.

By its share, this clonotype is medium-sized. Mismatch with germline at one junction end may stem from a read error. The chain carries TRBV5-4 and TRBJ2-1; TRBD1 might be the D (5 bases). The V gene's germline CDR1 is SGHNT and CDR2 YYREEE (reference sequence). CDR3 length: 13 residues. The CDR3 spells CVAQASSYNEQFF. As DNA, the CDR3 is TGCGTCGCACAGGCGAGCTCCTACAATGAGCAGTTCTTC.

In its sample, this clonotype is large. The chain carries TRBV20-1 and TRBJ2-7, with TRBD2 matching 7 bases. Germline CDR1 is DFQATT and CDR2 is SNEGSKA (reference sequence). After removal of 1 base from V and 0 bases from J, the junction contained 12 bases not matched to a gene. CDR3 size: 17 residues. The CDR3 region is CSARGSSLAESSYEQYF. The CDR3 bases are TGCAGTGCTAGAGGAAGTTCGCTAGCGGAGAGCTCCTACGAGCAGTACTTC.

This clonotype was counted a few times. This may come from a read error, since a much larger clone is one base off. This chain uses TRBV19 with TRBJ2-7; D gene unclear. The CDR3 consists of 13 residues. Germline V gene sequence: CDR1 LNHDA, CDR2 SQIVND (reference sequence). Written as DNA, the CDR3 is TGTGCCAGTAGTATGCGGAGCTCCTACGGGCAGTACTTC. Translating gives CASSMRSSYGQYF. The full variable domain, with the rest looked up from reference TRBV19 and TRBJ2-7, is DGGITQSPKYLFRKEGQNVTLSCEQNLNHDAMYWYRQDPGQGLRLIYYSQIVNDFQKGDIAEGYSVSREKKESFPLTVTSAQKNPTAFYLCASSMRSSYGQYFGPGTRLTVT.

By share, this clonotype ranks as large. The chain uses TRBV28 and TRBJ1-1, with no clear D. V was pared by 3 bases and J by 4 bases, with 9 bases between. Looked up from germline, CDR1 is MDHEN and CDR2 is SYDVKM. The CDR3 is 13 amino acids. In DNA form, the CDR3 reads TGTGCCAGCAGTTTGATCGACACCACTGAAGCTTTCTTT. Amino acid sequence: CASSLIDTTEAFF.

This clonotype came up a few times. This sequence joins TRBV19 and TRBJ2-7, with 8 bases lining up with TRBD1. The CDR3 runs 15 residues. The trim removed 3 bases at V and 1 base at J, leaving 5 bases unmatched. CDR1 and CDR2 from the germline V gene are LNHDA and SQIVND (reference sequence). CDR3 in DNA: TGTGCCAGTAGTATCGGGACAGGATATTCCTACGAGCAGTACTTC. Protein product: CASSIGTGYSYEQYF. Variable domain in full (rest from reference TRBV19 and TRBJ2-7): DGGITQSPKYLFRKEGQNVTLSCEQNLNHDAMYWYRQDPGQGLRLIYYSQIVNDFQKGDIAEGYSVSREKKESFPLTVTSAQKNPTAFYLCASSIGTGYSYEQYFGPGTRLTVT.

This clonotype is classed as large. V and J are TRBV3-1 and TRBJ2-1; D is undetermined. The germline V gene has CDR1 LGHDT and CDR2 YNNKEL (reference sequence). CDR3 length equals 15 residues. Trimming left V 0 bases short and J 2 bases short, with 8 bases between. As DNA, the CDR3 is TGTGCCAGCAGCCAAGACTCTGAGACCTACAATGAGCAGTTCTTC. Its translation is CASSQDSETYNEQFF.

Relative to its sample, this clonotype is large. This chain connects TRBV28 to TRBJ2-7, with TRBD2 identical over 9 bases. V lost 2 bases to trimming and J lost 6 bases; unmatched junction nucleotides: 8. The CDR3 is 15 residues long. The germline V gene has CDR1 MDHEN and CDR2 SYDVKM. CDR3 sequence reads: CASSLKAGGFGEQYF. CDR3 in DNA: TGTGCCAGCAGTTTAAAAGCGGGGGGATTCGGCGAGCAGTACTTC.

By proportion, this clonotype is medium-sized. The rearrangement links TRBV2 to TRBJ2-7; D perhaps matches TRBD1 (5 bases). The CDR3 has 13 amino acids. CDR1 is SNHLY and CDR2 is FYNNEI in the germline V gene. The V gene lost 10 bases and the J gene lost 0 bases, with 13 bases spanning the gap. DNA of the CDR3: TGTGCCATCACAGGAACAGACTCCTACGAGCAGTACTTC. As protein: CAITGTDSYEQYF.

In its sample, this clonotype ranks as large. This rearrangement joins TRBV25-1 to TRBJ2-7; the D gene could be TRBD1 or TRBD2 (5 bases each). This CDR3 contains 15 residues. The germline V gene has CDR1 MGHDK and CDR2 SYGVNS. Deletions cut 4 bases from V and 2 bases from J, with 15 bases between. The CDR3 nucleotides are TGTGCCAGCAGTGCAACCGGGACGCGTCCCTACGAGCAGTACTTC. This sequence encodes CASSATGTRPYEQYF.

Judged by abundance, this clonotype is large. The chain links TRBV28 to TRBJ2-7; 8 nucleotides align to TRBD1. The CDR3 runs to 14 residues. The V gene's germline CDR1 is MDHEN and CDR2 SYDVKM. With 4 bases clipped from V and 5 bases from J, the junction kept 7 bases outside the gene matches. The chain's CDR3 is CASSSTGTGNEQYF. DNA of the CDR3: TGTGCCAGCAGTTCCACCGGGACAGGTAACGAGCAGTACTTC.

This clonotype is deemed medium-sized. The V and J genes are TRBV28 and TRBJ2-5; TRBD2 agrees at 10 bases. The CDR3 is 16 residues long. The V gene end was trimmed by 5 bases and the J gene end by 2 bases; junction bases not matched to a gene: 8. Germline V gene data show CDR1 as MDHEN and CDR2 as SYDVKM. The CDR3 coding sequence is TGTGCCAGCAGTCCGGAACTAGCGGGGCTTCAAGAGACCCAGTACTTC. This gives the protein CASSPELAGLQETQYF. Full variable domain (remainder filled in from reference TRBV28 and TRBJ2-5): DVKVTQSSRYLVKRTGEKVFLECVQDMDHENMFWYRQDPGLGLRLIYFSYDVKMKEKGDIPEGYSVSREKKERFSLILESASTNQTSMYLCASSPELAGLQETQYFGPGTRLLVL.

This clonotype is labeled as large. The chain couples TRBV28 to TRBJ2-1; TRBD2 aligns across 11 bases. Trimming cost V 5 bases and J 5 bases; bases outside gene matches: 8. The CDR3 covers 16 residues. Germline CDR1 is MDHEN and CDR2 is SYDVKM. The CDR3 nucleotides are TGTGCCAGCAGTGACGGGGGACTAGCGGATAACAATGAGCAGTTCTTC. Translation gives CASSDGGLADNNEQFF.

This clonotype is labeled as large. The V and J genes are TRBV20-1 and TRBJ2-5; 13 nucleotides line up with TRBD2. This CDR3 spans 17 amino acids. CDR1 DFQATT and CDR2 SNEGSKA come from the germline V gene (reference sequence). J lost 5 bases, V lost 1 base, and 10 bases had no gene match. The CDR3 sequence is CSARGWTGLAGVETQYF. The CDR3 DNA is TGCAGTGCTAGAGGGTGGACCGGACTAGCGGGAGTTGAGACCCAGTACTTC.

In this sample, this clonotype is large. The CDR3 coding sequence is TGCAGTGCTAGTAGTCCGGCCTTGCCGAGCAATCAGCCCCAGCATTTT. This gives the protein CSASSPALPSNQPQHF. This sequence joins TRBV20-1 and TRBJ1-5; D remains unclear. CDR1 and CDR2 (germline): DFQATT, SNEGSKA (reference sequence). Trimming pared 3 bases from V and 1 base from J, leaving 16 bases between. The CDR3 contains 16 residues.

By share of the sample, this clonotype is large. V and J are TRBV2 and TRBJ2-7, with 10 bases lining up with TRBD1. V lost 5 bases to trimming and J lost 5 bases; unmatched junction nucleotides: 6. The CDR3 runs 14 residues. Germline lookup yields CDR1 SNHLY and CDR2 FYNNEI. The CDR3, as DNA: TGTGCCAGCAGTCCCGGGACAGGGGTAGACGAGCAGTACTTC. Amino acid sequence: CASSPGTGVDEQYF.

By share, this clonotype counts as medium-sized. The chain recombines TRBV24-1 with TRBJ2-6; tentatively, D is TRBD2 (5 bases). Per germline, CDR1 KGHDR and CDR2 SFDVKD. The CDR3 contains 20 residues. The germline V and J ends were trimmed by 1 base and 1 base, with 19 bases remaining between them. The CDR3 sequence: CATSDFGLEFLLSGANVLTF. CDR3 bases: TGTGCCACCAGTGATTTTGGACTGGAGTTCCTACTTTCTGGGGCCAACGTCCTGACTTTC.

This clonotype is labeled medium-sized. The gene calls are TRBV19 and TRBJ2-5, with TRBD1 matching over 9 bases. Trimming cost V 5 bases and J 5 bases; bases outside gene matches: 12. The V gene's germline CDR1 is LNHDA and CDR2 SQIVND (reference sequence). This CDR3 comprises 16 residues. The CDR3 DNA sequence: TGTGCCAGTAGTCCCGTCGCACAGGGGGCGGTGGAGACCCAGTACTTC. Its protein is CASSPVAQGAVETQYF.